Described below is a single T cell receptor (beta chain) sequence and its context. The antigen remains unidentified. The data belong to a study of T cells after yellow fever vaccination. Study-wide results and caveats: Clonotypes found in both CD4 and CD8 compartments made up a small share.

In TCRdb, the 5' RACE reads were re-called with MiXCR into one record per CDR3 protein. This table holds 150,000 to 200,000 distinct CDR3 sequences, 6.2% found once. Material: CD4+ T cells sorted from PBMCs, obtained on the day of the first yellow fever vaccination. The TCR sequence derives from a man in his late teens or twenties who received the YFV17D yellow fever vaccine.

CDR3: CASSQEQSYNSPLHF. The CDR3 DNA reads as TGCGCCAGCAGCCAAGAGCAGAGCTATAATTCACCCCTCCACTTT. The gene calls are TRBV4-3 and TRBJ1-6; D gene ambiguous. This CDR3 region has 15 residues. Between the trimmed V and J ends, which lost 0 bases and 3 bases, there was a span of 6 bases. The germline V gene has CDR1 LGHNA and CDR2 YSLEER.